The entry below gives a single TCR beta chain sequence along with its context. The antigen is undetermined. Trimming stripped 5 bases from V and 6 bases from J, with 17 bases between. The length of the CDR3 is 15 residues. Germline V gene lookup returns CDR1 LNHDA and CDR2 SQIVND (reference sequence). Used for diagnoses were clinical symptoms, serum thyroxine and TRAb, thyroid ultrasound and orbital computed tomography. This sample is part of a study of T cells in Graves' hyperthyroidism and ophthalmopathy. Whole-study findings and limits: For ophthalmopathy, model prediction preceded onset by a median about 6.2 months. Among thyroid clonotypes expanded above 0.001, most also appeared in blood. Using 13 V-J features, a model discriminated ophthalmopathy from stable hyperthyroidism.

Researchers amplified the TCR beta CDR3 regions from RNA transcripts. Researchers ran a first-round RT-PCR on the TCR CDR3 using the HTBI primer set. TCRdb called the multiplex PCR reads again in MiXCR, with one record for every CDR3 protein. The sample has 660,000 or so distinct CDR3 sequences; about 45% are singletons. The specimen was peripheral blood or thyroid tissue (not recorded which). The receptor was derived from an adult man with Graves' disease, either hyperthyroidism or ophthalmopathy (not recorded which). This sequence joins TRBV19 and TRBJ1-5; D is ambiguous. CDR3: CASSLPQGRGQPQHF. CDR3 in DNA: TGTGCCAGTAGTCTACCGCAAGGTCGCGGTCAGCCCCAGCATTTT. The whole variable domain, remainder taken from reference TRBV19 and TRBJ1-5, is DGGITQSPKYLFRKEGQNVTLSCEQNLNHDAMYWYRQDPGQGLRLIYYSQIVNDFQKGDIAEGYSVSREKKESFPLTVTSAQKNPTAFYLCASSLPQGRGQPQHFGDGTRLSIL.